This TCR beta chain was sequenced during a study of CD8+CD57+ T cells in acquired aplastic anemia. As for the study in general: The DNA of sorted CD4+ and CD8+ cells averaged roughly 3.2 ug. CD4+ cell libraries from healthy donors averaged approximately 10 million reads.

Turning to this clonotype: The target antigen is unknown.

Template material for TCR beta VDJ and CDR3 profiling consisted of genomic DNA. Each CDR3 protein is one row after TCRdb ran MiXCR on the reads. This sample has over 35,000 distinct CDR3 sequences, with about two thirds found just once. Overall study results and limits: Shared by patients and controls, approximately 28 CD8+ CDR3s were abundant in patients.

The CDR3 totals 12 residues. Germline V gives CDR1 SNHLY, CDR2 FYNNEI. Specimen: sorted CD4+, CD8+, or CD8+CD57+ T cells (not recorded which) from PBMCs. The V call is TRBV2, the J call TRBJ1-1; D uncertain. This TCR was sampled from a human donor in good health, serving as a control. DNA for the CDR3: TGTGCGATCAGGACGATGAACACTGAAGCTTTCTTT. Protein product: CAIRTMNTEAFF.